This T cell receptor beta chain originates from a study of shared clonotypes between healthy human individuals. As defined, naive CD8 cells were CD45RO-negative and positively selected for CCR7, with terminally differentiated effector memory CD45RA+ cells excluded. Libraries were prepared by immunoSEQ multiplex PCR; TCRdb keeps only in-frame clonotypes and omits some of them. The sample holds around 640,000 clones, approximately 96% seen once. The source is a young woman in good health. Sequencing used naive CD8+ T cells sorted from blood.

The CDR3 loop is CASSFPPAASPTEQYF. CDR3 DNA sequence: TGTGCCAGCAGTTTTCCCCCGGCGGCATCTCCTACCGAGCAGTACTTC. The J gene is TRBJ2-7, the V gene TRBV28; D remains unclear. CDR1 and CDR2 from the germline V gene are MDHEN and SYDVKM. This CDR3 has 16 residues. V gave up 3 bases and J gave up 6 bases, with 21 bases separating them. Using reference TRBV28 and TRBJ2-7 for the parts outside the CDR3, the full variable domain is DVKVTQSSRYLVKRTGEKVFLECVQDMDHENMFWYRQDPGLGLRLIYFSYDVKMKEKGDIPEGYSVSREKKERFSLILESASTNQTSMYLCASSFPPAASPTEQYFGPGTRLTVT.